The rows below give T cell receptor beta chains drawn from one sample of a study of siplizumab effects on memory and regulatory T cells. Produced via immunoSEQ multiplex PCR; TCRdb's table is partial and in-frame only. The data hold about 120,000 clones, with around 93% observed a single time. Sequencing was performed on non-Treg CD4+ T cells sorted from blood. These receptors were taken from a human donor in good health. Each CDR3 is given with its conserved first and last residue. The D gene is left open where the match is weak. Clone size, where shown, is once, few, many, or a class for clones that have expanded.

v_gene	d_gene	j_gene	abundance	CDR3aa	CDR3nt
TRBV2	TRBD2	TRBJ2-1	once	CASFRTSGNEQFF	TGTGCCAGCTTCCGGACTAGCGGCAATGAGCAGTTCTTC
TRBV21-1	-	TRBJ1-1	-	CASSLTEGIEAFF	TGTGCCAGCAGCCTTACCGAGGGAATTGAAGCTTTCTTT
TRBV7-9	-	TRBJ1-1	few	CASSRDRNTEAFF	TGTGCCAGCAGCCGTGACAGAAACACTGAAGCTTTCTTT
TRBV21-1	-	TRBJ1-5	-	CASSKPGQENQPQHF	TGTGCCAGCAGCAAACCGGGACAAGAAAATCAGCCCCAGCATTTT
TRBV6-4	-	TRBJ1-6	once	CASSDRSDNSPLHF	TGTGCCAGCAGTGACAGGTCGGATAATTCACCCCTCCACTTT
TRBV7-2	TRBD1	TRBJ2-4	-	CASSEGTGGTKNIQYF	TGTGCCAGCAGCGAGGGGACAGGGGGAACCAAAAACATTCAGTACTTC
TRBV25-1	TRBD1	TRBJ2-3	-	CASSDFPGTGKDTDTQYF	TGTGCCAGCAGTGATTTCCCCGGGACAGGGAAGGATACGGATACGCAGTATTTT
TRBV18	-	TRBJ2-3	-	CASSPQSDTQYF	TGTGCCAGCTCACCTCAGTCAGATACGCAGTATTTT
TRBV4-2	-	TRBJ1-3	-	CASSLPREPGYSSGNTIYF	TGTGCCAGCAGCCTACCAAGGGAACCGGGCTACAGCTCTGGAAACACCATATATTTT
TRBV5-1	-	TRBJ2-1	once	CASSLDGGAKVEQFF	TGCGCCAGCAGCTTGGATGGGGGGGCTAAGGTTGAGCAGTTCTTC
TRBV10-3	-	TRBJ2-7	-	CAISELSGGQYF	TGTGCCATCAGTGAATTATCCGGCGGGCAGTACTTC
TRBV5-6	-	TRBJ2-1	-	CASSLGRQGGPFF	TGTGCCAGCAGCTTGGGTCGGCAGGGGGGACCGTTCTTC
TRBV5-4	-	TRBJ1-2	-	CASSSPFNYGYTF	TGTGCCAGCAGCTCCCCGTTTAACTATGGCTACACCTTC
TRBV19	-	TRBJ2-3	-	CASSIAQGRSTDTQYF	TGTGCCAGTAGTATCGCCCAGGGTAGAAGCACAGATACGCAGTATTTT
TRBV30	-	TRBJ1-4	-	CAWEDGASEKLFF	TGTGCCTGGGAGGACGGTGCTAGTGAAAAACTGTTTTTT
TRBV7-2	-	TRBJ1-1	once	CASSTKTGAMNTEAFF	TGTGCCAGCAGCACCAAAACCGGGGCCATGAACACTGAAGCTTTCTTT
TRBV5-4	-	TRBJ1-3	-	CASSLKKKSSGNTIYF	TGTGCCAGCAGCCTAAAGAAGAAAAGCTCTGGAAACACCATATATTTT
TRBV2	TRBD2	TRBJ2-1	-	CASGFSGSSYNEQFF	TGTGCCAGCGGATTTAGCGGGTCTTCCTACAATGAGCAGTTCTTC
TRBV7-6	-	TRBJ1-6	once	CASRAGVEFHSPLHF	TGTGCCAGCAGGGCAGGGGTGGAGTTTCATTCACCCCTCCACTTT
TRBV5-6	-	TRBJ2-3	-	CASSLAGSRTDTQYF	TGTGCCAGCAGCTTGGCAGGGAGCAGAACAGATACGCAGTATTTT
TRBV4-1	-	TRBJ1-4	-	CASSFVGLSNEKLFF	TGCGCCAGCAGCTTCGTAGGGTTGTCTAATGAAAAACTGTTTTTT
TRBV5-6	TRBD2	TRBJ2-3	-	CASSLERGGASTDTQYF	TGTGCCAGCAGCTTGGAGCGGGGCGGCGCTAGCACAGATACGCAGTATTTT
TRBV6-5	-	TRBJ2-5	-	CASSYVGRGETQYF	TGTGCCAGCAGTTACGTTGGGCGCGGGGAGACCCAGTACTTC
TRBV6-5	TRBD2	TRBJ2-7	-	CASRKLAGGSYEQYF	TGTGCCAGCAGAAAACTAGCGGGGGGTTCCTACGAGCAGTACTTC
TRBV12-5	-	TRBJ2-7	-	CASGLGQGYSYEQYF	TGTGCTAGTGGTTTGGGGCAGGGGTATTCCTACGAGCAGTACTTC
TRBV7-9	-	TRBJ1-2	-	CASSSPAGLGGGYTF	TGTGCCAGCAGCTCACCCGCCGGACTAGGAGGTGGCTACACCTTC
TRBV5-1	TRBD1	TRBJ2-2	once	CASSRDRAAGELFF	TGCGCCAGCAGCCGGGACAGGGCGGCCGGGGAGCTGTTTTTT
TRBV25-1	-	TRBJ1-2	-	CASSQTGSYGYTF	TGTGCCAGCAGCCAAACGGGGAGCTATGGCTACACCTTC
TRBV5-1	-	TRBJ2-3	-	CASSPGLSTDTQYF	TGCGCCAGCAGTCCAGGACTCAGCACAGATACGCAGTATTTT
TRBV5-1	-	TRBJ1-2	-	CASSFTHRFSWYGYTF	TGCGCCAGCAGCTTTACACACAGGTTTTCTTGGTATGGCTACACCTTC
TRBV6-1	-	TRBJ1-2	-	CASSEGLFYGYTF	TGTGCCAGCAGTGAGGGACTGTTCTATGGCTACACCTTC
TRBV6-6	-	TRBJ2-4	-	CASSYSTVLQYF	TGTGCCAGCAGTTACTCGACTGTTCTTCAGTACTTC
TRBV5-8	-	TRBJ1-3	-	CASSLPSLSGNTIYF	TGTGCCAGCAGCTTGCCCTCTCTCTCTGGAAACACCATATATTTT
TRBV5-4	-	TRBJ1-4	-	CASSFLNEKLFF	TGTGCCAGCAGCTTCCTTAATGAAAAACTGTTTTTT
TRBV6-4	-	TRBJ2-2	-	CASSDSPGTGELFF	TGTGCCAGCAGTGACAGTCCCGGGACCGGGGAGCTGTTTTTT
TRBV29-1	-	TRBJ1-1	-	CSVEDRRKSWGAFF	TGCAGCGTTGAAGATCGTAGAAAGAGCTGGGGAGCTTTCTTT
TRBV7-9	-	TRBJ2-2	-	CASSPGGGGELFF	TGTGCCAGCAGTCCCGGGGGCGGCGGGGAGCTGTTTTTT
TRBV6-1	TRBD2	TRBJ2-5	-	CASSQGLAGGLQETQYF	TGTGCCAGCAGTCAAGGACTAGCGGGGGGCCTACAAGAGACCCAGTACTTC
TRBV23-1	TRBD2	TRBJ2-1	-	CASSQPAGGPGNEQFF	TGCGCCAGCAGTCAACCAGCGGGGGGGCCGGGGAATGAGCAGTTCTTC
TRBV19	TRBD1	TRBJ1-3	-	CASTQGASGNTIYF	TGTGCCAGTACCCAGGGGGCTTCAGGAAACACCATATATTTT
TRBV18	-	TRBJ2-5	-	CASSPQEETQYF	TGTGCCAGCTCACCCCAAGAAGAGACCCAGTACTTC
TRBV7-9	-	TRBJ1-1	-	CASSPLNTEAFF	TGTGCCAGCAGCCCGTTGAACACTGAAGCTTTCTTT
TRBV5-1	-	TRBJ2-5	-	CASSLSPLGETQYF	TGCGCCAGCAGCTTATCACCGTTAGGAGAGACCCAGTACTTC
TRBV10-3	-	TRBJ1-2	-	CAISEVDEYGYTF	TGTGCCATCAGTGAGGTCGACGAGTATGGCTACACCTTC